This TCR beta chain was sequenced in a study of blood T cell repertoires in COVID-19. V gave up 0 bases and J gave up 2 bases; unmatched junction bases: 3. CDR3 length: 15 residues. CDR1 and CDR2 from the germline V gene are SGHRS and YFSETQ. Original handling: Amplification of reference gene primers was used by the study to estimate nucleated cell counts. Only in-frame clones appear in the TCRdb table, and some are missing; sequencing was by immunoSEQ multiplex PCR. V and J calls and clone size come straight from that table; D and trimming were deduced from the DNA. Of approximately 260,000 clones listed, 87% are singletons.

The sequence was collected from a man in his sixties who had recovered from COVID-19. Sequencing was done on a sample of peripheral blood. V and J are TRBV5-1 and TRBJ2-3; 7 bases fit TRBD2. The CDR3 protein is CASSLGLAFTDTQYF. The DNA for the CDR3 is TGCGCCAGCAGCTTGGGACTAGCCTTCACAGATACGCAGTATTTT.